This TCR beta chain was profiled in a study of blood T cell repertoires in COVID-19. Study details: The United States, Italy and Spain provided the acute and convalescent COVID-19 samples. Sources were T cells, B-cell-depleted T cells, or PBMCs; the material itself was cDNA or gDNA.

Study processing details: Researchers report that nucleated cell counts were estimated from reference gene primer amplification. Libraries were prepared by immunoSEQ multiplex PCR; TCRdb keeps only in-frame clonotypes and omits some of them. The D gene and trimming were derived from the DNA, and the V and J assignments and clone size from that table. This sample has 4,000 to 5,500 clones; about 87% occur once, and the top ten carry roughly 42%. This CDR3 has 16 residues. V was pared by 5 bases and J by 0 bases, with 16 bases between. CDR1 SEHNR and CDR2 FQNEAQ come from the germline V gene (reference sequence).

The sample taken for sequencing was peripheral blood. The J gene is TRBJ1-1, the V gene TRBV7-9; D unclear. The TCR originated in a man aged 65 to 85 with COVID-19, enrolled during active disease. For the CDR3, the DNA is TGTGCCAGCAGCCCTGGGCAGACCTTCATGAACACTGAAGCTTTCTTT. Protein: CASSPGQTFMNTEAFF.